This T cell receptor (beta chain) came from a study of blood T cells in healthy people across ages (dated by TCRdb to between 2015 and 2017). As for the study more broadly: In model experiments, template switching captured roughly one uniquely barcoded TCR beta cDNA molecule for every two T cells. For two donors (one aged 18 to 29 and one aged 80 or older), the study analyzed two additional independent replicas of 1 million unique cDNA reads from the same blood draw. To avoid experimental bias, donors of different ages were distributed randomly across sequencing lanes. The donors were split into four age groups: young (average 16 years), middle-aged (39), aged (roughly 65) and long-lived (approximately 80). The study measured age-related changes in TCR beta repertoire diversity using deep sequencing normalized with unique cDNA molecular identifiers.

Trimming removed 5 bases from V and 1 base from J, leaving 11 bases between the germline ends. From its cysteine to its phenylalanine, the CDR3 spans 14 amino acids. Only CDR3 DNA is held: 42 bases, read in frame from base 1. This clonotype was recorded a few times. Which antigen it targets is not known. No qualities accompany the bases; no much larger clone lies one base away. Overall study results and their limits: As age increased, observed TCR beta diversity per million T cells dropped in a roughly linear way, and a significant reduction was already evident by age about 40. The percentage of naive T cells measured by flow cytometry correlated strongly with observed TCR beta diversity. Estimates of total diversity based on one million sequenced T cells were considered lower bounds and underestimates. Conclusive comparison of naive and antigen-experienced compartments was prevented by the profiling of bulk unsorted PBMCs. Because donor CMV infection status was unknown, age-related changes in expanded clonotypes were potentially confounded. Compared with the aged group, the long-lived group had more naive CD4+ T cells, fewer expanded clones and increased TCR diversity, suggesting age selection.

The library was built by means of 5' RACE. Sequencing instrument: Illumina HiSeq 2500. The second PCR ran for about 7 to 11 cycles and used a J-beta primer mix along with a sample-barcoded 5' primer. A template-switch 5' adaptor carrying 12 random nucleotides introduced a unique molecular identifier onto each TCR beta cDNA molecule. At least 2.5 million CDR3-containing paired-end reads were obtained from each sample. The Mint cDNA synthesis kit, primed by a TRBC-specific oligonucleotide, was used to synthesize first-strand cDNA from all RNA. All cDNA was treated with uracil-DNA glycosylase and then went through a first 18-cycle PCR with the universal primers M1SS and BC2_uni_R. The published analysis was carried out like this. For normalization, 1 million high-quality reads, each with a distinct molecular identifier, were randomly selected from each sample. Reads with shared molecular identifiers were discarded instead of being binned into consensus sequences. MiTCR, with a Q25 quality threshold and the strictest error-elimination algorithm, was used for CDR3 identification, clonotype clustering and error correction. A nonparametric unseen species model with Euler transformation was used to estimate lower-bound total TCR beta diversity. In-frame beta chains were kept once TCRdb had trimmed the public reads at Q25 with fastp and called clones with MiXCR. Rows with a matching CDR3 protein are joined into one entry that keeps the most common DNA and genes. For this entry, the V and J calls and clone size follow TCRdb and not the study's own pipeline. For this sample the table gives some 920,000 distinct CDR3 sequences, of which 51% were detected only once. The ten largest make up about 22% of the sample.

Systemically healthy Caucasian individuals from Russia, approximately 39 in total and aged roughly 6 to 95 years, were included as donors. Each donor gave 8 to 10 milliliters of peripheral blood, drawn into EDTA-treated Vacutainer tubes. Ficoll-Paque density-gradient centrifugation was used to isolate PBMCs, with at least 7 million per sample. Trizol reagent was used to extract total RNA from the PBMCs, yielding at least 6 micrograms per sample. For every donor, an aliquot of PBMCs went through flow cytometry to measure the percentages of naive CD45RAhigh/CD27high T cells. The receptor was derived from a woman aged 60-75 years in good health. The chain was built from TRBV12-3 or TRBV12-4 and TRBJ2-5, with no reliable assignment of the D segment. The sequenced sample consisted of blood. In nucleotide form, the sequence is TGTGCCAGCAGTCCGGTGCTACCCCAAGAGACCCAGTACTTC. Its protein product is CASSPVLPQETQYF.